This T cell receptor (beta chain) was obtained from a study of blood T cell repertoires in COVID-19. At the level of the study: COVID-19 samples from acute and convalescent phases originated in the United States, Italy and Spain.

This CDR3 spans 13 amino acids. Germline trimming cut 6 bases from V and 8 bases from J; bases unmatched to any gene: 4. The germline V gene has CDR1 SNHLY and CDR2 FYNNEI. Source study methods: Estimation of nucleated cell counts relied on the amplification of reference gene primers. Profiling relied on immunoSEQ multiplex PCR, and the TCRdb table lists in-frame clones only, not all of them. That table supplies the V and J calls and clone size; D and trimming were determined from the DNA. The table has some 70,000 clones, approximately 79% seen once; the top ten hold 5% to 6.5%. This clone came up once.

This TCR was sampled from a woman aged 60-75 years with acute or convalescent COVID-19. The chain recombines TRBV2 with TRBJ2-2; TRBD1 aligns across 9 bases. Sample: peripheral blood. The CDR3 loop reads CASRGQGLGELFF. Written as DNA, the CDR3 is TGTGCCAGCAGAGGACAGGGGTTAGGGGAGCTGTTTTTT.